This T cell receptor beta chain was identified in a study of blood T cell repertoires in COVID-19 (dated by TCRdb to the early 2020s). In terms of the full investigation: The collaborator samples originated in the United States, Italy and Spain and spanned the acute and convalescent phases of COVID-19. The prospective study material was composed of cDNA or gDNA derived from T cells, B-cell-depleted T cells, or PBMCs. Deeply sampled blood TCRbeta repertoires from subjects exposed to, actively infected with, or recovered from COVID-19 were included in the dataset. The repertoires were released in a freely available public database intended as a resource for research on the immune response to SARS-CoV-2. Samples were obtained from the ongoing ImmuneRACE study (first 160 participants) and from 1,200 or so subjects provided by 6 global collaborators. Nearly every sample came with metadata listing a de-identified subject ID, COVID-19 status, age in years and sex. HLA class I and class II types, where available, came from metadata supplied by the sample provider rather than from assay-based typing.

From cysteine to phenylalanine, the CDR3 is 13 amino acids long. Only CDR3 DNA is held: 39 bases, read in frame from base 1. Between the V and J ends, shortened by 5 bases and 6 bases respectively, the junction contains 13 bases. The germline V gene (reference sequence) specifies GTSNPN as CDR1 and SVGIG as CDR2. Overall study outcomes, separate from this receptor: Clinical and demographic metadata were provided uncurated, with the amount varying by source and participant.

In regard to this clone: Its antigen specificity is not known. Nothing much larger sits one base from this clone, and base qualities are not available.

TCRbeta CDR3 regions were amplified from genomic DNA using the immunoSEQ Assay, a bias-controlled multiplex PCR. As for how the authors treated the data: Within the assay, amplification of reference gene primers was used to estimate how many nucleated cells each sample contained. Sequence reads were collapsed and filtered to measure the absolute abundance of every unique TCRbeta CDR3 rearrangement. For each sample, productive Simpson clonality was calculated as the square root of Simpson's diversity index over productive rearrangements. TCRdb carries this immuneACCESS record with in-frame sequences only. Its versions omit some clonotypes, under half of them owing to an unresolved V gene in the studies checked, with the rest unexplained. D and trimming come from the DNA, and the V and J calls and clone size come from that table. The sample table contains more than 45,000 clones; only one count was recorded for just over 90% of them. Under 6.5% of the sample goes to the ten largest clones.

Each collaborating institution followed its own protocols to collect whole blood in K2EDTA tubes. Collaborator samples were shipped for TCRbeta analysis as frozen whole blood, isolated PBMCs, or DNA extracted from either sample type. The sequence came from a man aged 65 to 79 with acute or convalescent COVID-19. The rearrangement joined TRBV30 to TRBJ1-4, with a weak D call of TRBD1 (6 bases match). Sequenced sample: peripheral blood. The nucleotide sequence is TGTGCCTGGCGGGGGGGGCGGGATGAAAAACTGTTTTTT. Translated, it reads CAWRGGRDEKLFF.